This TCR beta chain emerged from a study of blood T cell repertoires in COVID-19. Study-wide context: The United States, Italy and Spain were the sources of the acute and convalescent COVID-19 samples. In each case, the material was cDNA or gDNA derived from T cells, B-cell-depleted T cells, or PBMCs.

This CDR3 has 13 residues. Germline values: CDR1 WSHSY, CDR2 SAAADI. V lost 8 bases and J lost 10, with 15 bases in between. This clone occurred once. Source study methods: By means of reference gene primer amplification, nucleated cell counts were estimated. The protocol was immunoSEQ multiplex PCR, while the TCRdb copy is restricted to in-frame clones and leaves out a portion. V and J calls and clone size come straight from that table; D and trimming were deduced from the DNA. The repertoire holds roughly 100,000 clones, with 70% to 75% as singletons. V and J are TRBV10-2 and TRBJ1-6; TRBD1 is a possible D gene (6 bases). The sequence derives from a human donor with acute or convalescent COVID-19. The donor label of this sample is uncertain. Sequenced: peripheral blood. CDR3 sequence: CASSAGAGSPLHF. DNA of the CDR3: TGCGCCAGCTCGGCGGGGGCGGGATCACCCCTCCACTTT.